Listed below are T cell receptor beta chains from one sample, sequenced in a study of T cells in Graves' hyperthyroidism and ophthalmopathy. TCRdb used MiXCR to reprocess the multiplex PCR reads, holding one entry per CDR3 protein. The data hold hundreds of thousands of distinct CDR3 sequences, with 35% observed a single time. Sequenced input: blood. The receptors were gathered from a woman aged 35 to 49 with Graves' hyperthyroidism. Each CDR3 is given with its conserved first and last residue. The order of the fields is clone size, J gene, V gene, D gene, CDR3 DNA, CDR3 protein. D genes are given only for firm matches. Clone size, where shown, is once, few, many, or a class for clones that have expanded.

once,TRBJ1-3,TRBV6-5,.,TGTGCCAGCTTGTCCACTGGAAACACCATATATTTT,CASLSTGNTIYF
few,TRBJ1-1,TRBV11-2,TRBD1,TGTGCCAGCAGAGATAAAGAACAGGGGGAAGTGACTGAAGCTTTCTTT,CASRDKEQGEVTEAFF
.,TRBJ1-2,TRBV6-5,.,TGTGCCAGCCGAACTAACTATGGCTACACCTTC,CASRTNYGYTF
.,TRBJ2-6,TRBV29-1,.,TGCAGCGTTGAAATGGGAACCCCTGGGGCCAACGTCCTGACTTTC,CSVEMGTPGANVLTF
many,TRBJ1-5,TRBV10-1,.,TGCGCCAGCAGTGAGTCTGTAGGGAGCCAGCCCCAGCATTTT,CASSESVGSQPQHF
many,TRBJ1-2,TRBV20-1,.,TGCAGTGCGTATAGTTCAGGAAACTATGGCTACACCTTC,CSAYSSGNYGYTF
.,TRBJ1-1,TRBV5-8,.,TGTGCCAGCAGCTTGGCCGGTAGGGGGTGGGAAGCTTTCTTT,CASSLAGRGWEAFF
many,TRBJ2-5,TRBV7-9,TRBD1,TGTGCCAGCAGCCTCATTGGGACAGGGGTCGTGCGGACCCAGTACTTC,CASSLIGTGVVRTQYF
.,TRBJ1-1,TRBV10-3,.,TGTGCCCTAGTCTCCGTAGGGGCCACTGAAGCTTTCTTT,CALVSVGATEAFF
.,TRBJ2-2,TRBV7-9,TRBD1,TGCGCCAGCGGCCAACCACATCCCGGACAGGACGGGGAGCTGTTTTTT,CASGQPHPGQDGELFF
.,TRBJ1-6,TRBV10-2,TRBD1,TGCGCCAGCAGTGAGTCCCGACAGGGGATACGCACTTCACCCCTCCACTTT,CASSESRQGIRTSPLHF
many,TRBJ1-4,TRBV6-6,.,TGTGCCAGCGGAATTGAAAAACTGTTTTTT,CASGIEKLFF
.,TRBJ1-1,TRBV10-2,.,TGCGCCAGCACCCTGGGAGGTCTCACTGAAGCTTTCTTT,CASTLGGLTEAFF
.,TRBJ2-5,TRBV6-5,.,TGTGCCAGCAGTAAAGGGTCGGAAGAGACCCAGTACTTC,CASSKGSEETQYF
.,TRBJ2-7,TRBV5-6,TRBD1,TGTGCCAGCAGCTATAAGGGACAGGGGGCAGAAGAGCAGTACTTC,CASSYKGQGAEEQYF
.,TRBJ2-7,TRBV14,TRBD2,TGTGCCAGCAGCGGGGGGGGGAACTACGAGCAGCACTTC,CASSGGGNYEQHF
few,TRBJ2-5,TRBV4-2,TRBD2,TGTGCCAGCAGCTTCCGGGCGGGAGAGTTAGAGACCCAGTACTTC,CASSFRAGELETQYF
.,TRBJ2-5,TRBV6-5,.,TGTGCCAGCAGCCCAGGAGCGATGTCCTCGGAGACCCAGTACTTC,CASSPGAMSSETQYF
.,TRBJ2-2,TRBV9,.,TGTGCCAGCAGCGTAGCTCCAGGGATGAACACTGGGGAGCTGTTTTTT,CASSVAPGMNTGELFF
.,TRBJ2-7,TRBV7-6,TRBD1,TGTGCCAGCAGCGTGGAAGGGACAGTCGGGTACGAGCAGTACTTC,CASSVEGTVGYEQYF
.,TRBJ1-2,TRBV5-1,.,TGCGCCAGCGGGAACGGCCTCGAGTATGGCTACACCTTC,CASGNGLEYGYTF
many,TRBJ1-2,TRBV5-5,.,TGTGCCAGCAGGCGCGACACCGATACCTATGGCTACACCTTC,CASRRDTDTYGYTF
many,TRBJ2-5,TRBV7-6,TRBD1,TGTGCCAGCAGCTTATGGCAGGGGGTGCAAGAGACCCAGTACTTC,CASSLWQGVQETQYF
few,TRBJ1-2,TRBV25-1,.,TGTGCCAGCAGTTGGGGGCCAGGCTATGGCTACACCTTC,CASSWGPGYGYTF
many,TRBJ1-6,TRBV14,.,TGTGCCAGCAGCCAAGGGTCACACTCATCACCCCTCCACTTT,CASSQGSHSSPLHF
.,TRBJ2-7,TRBV19,TRBD1,TGTGCCAGTAAGCGGACAGGGGGCTCCTACGAGCAGTACTTC,CASKRTGGSYEQYF
.,TRBJ1-5,TRBV20-1,TRBD1,TGCAGTGCTAGAGGCGTACAGGGGAATCAGCCCCAGCATTTT,CSARGVQGNQPQHF
.,TRBJ2-7,TRBV13,.,TGTGCCAGCAGCATCCGGGGGAGGTCCTACGAGCAGTACTTC,CASSIRGRSYEQYF
.,TRBJ2-7,TRBV7-6,.,TGTGCCAGCAGCTTAGACTCGACCGAAGCCTACGAGCAGTACTTC,CASSLDSTEAYEQYF
many,TRBJ1-5,TRBV27,.,TGTGCCAGCAGGGGCCATAGCGATCAGCCCCAGCATTTT,CASRGHSDQPQHF
many,TRBJ2-5,TRBV19,.,TGTGCCACCGAGAACAAGGGCTCCGGGGCCCAGTACTTC,CATENKGSGAQYF
many,TRBJ1-2,TRBV7-2,.,TGTGCCAGCAGCATTACGGGCCGTCACGGGTTCTATGGCTACACCTTC,CASSITGRHGFYGYTF
few,TRBJ2-5,TRBV5-1,TRBD1,TGCGCCAGCAGCTTTCAACAGGGGGCCCAAGAGACCCAGTACTTC,CASSFQQGAQETQYF
.,TRBJ1-5,TRBV4-2,.,TGTGCCAGCAGCCAAGATCAAAACAGGGAAAATCAGCCCCAGCATTTT,CASSQDQNRENQPQHF
many,TRBJ2-7,TRBV20-1,.,TGCAGTGCTCGACCAACAGGGAACGAGCAGTACTTC,CSARPTGNEQYF
many,TRBJ2-7,TRBV7-9,.,TGTGCCAGCAGCAGGAGGGGGGTCTACGAGCAGTACTTC,CASSRRGVYEQYF
few,TRBJ2-5,TRBV7-2,.,TGTGCCAGCAGTTTCGGGACTCCCCAAGAGACCCAGTACTTC,CASSFGTPQETQYF
few,TRBJ2-7,TRBV14,TRBD2,TGTGCCAGCAGCCAAGAGAGGCGGGAGTTCTACGAGCAGTACTTC,CASSQERREFYEQYF
.,TRBJ1-2,TRBV20-1,.,TGCAGTGCCCAACAGGATCCCTATGGCTACACCTTC,CSAQQDPYGYTF
many,TRBJ2-7,TRBV7-6,.,TGTGCCAGCAGCTCCGAACGGACGGGTGGATACGAGCAGTACTTC,CASSSERTGGYEQYF
many,TRBJ1-1,TRBV2,.,TGTGGGACAGCGTGGAGTATGAACACTGAAGCTTTCTTT,CGTAWSMNTEAFF
.,TRBJ2-7,TRBV6-1,TRBD2,TGTGCCAGCAGTCCTGAACTCGGGACTAGCGGGGGTCGCCGGTCCTACGAGCAGTACTTC,CASSPELGTSGGRRSYEQYF
once,TRBJ2-7,TRBV7-9,TRBD1,TGTGCCAGCAGCTCGAGACAGGGGCCTGAGCAGTACTTC,CASSSRQGPEQYF